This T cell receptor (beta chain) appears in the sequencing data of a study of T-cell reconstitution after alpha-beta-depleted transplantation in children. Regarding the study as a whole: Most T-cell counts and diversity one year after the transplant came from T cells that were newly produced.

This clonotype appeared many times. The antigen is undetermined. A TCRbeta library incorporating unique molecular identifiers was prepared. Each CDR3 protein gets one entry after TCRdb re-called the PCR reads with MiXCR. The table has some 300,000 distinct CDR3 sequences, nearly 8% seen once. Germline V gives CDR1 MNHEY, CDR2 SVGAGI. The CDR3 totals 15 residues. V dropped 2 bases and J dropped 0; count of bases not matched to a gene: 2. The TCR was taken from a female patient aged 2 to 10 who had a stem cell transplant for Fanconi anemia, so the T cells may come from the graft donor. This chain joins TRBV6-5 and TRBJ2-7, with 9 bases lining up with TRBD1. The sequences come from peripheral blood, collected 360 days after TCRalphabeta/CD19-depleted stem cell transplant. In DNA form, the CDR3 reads TGTGCCAGCAGTTACGGGACAGGGAGCTCCTACGAGCAGTACTTC. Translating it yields CASSYGTGSSYEQYF.